One and the same sample provided the 9 T cell receptor beta chains below, sequenced in a study of OX40 agonist ivuxolimab in advanced cancers. Sequenced by immunoSEQ multiplex PCR; TCRdb stores in-frame clones only, minus some. The profile shows 75,000 to 100,000 clones, less than 85% of them singletons. Specimen: CD4+ or CD8+ T cells sorted from blood, collected in a trial of the OX40 agonist ivuxolimab. The receptors were gathered from an adult with an advanced solid tumor such as melanoma, head and neck, liver or kidney cancer.

The chain has TRBV2 and TRBJ1-3; TRBD1 might be the D (6 bases). The CDR3 sequence is 17 residues long. Per the germline V gene, CDR1 is SNHLY and CDR2 is FYNNEI. V lost 0 bases to trimming and J lost 4 bases, with 16 bases between them. CDR3 region: CASSEAGTGTTGNTIYF. Written as DNA, the CDR3 is TGTGCCAGCAGTGAAGCGGGGACCGGGACAACAGGAAACACCATATATTTT.

The chain joins TRBV7-2 to TRBJ1-3; D remains ambiguous. The germline V gene encodes CDR1 SGHTA and CDR2 FQGNSA. V lost 4 bases and J lost 0, with 10 bases in between. The CDR3 length is 15 residues. The CDR3 sequence: CASSSGLFSGNTIYF. CDR3 nucleotide sequence: TGTGCCAGCAGCTCCGGACTGTTCTCTGGAAACACCATATATTTT.

The genes are TRBV7-2 and TRBJ2-1; 8 nucleotides align to TRBD2. Germline V gene sequence: CDR1 SGHTA, CDR2 FQGNSA. Losses at the gene ends were 5 bases for V and 5 bases for J; bases not matched to a gene: 8. The CDR3 covers 15 residues. The CDR3 nucleotides read TGTGCCAGCAGCCCCGGGACTAGGCCTAACAATGAGCAGTTCTTC. This translates into CASSPGTRPNNEQFF.

This clone occurred a few times. The chain combines TRBV29-1 with TRBJ1-5; D gene uncertain. CDR1 and CDR2 (germline): SQVTM, ANQGSEA. This CDR3 is 12 amino acids long. Trimming cost V 4 bases and J 4 bases, with 8 bases left between them. DNA of the CDR3: TGCAGCGTTGGGGCAGCTAATCAGCCCCAGCATTTT. Amino acid sequence: CSVGAANQPQHF.

V usage is TRBV6-5 and J usage is TRBJ1-6; possibly TRBD1 for D (5 bases). V was pared by 7 bases and J by 8 bases, with 18 bases between. Germline values: CDR1 MNHEY, CDR2 SVGAGI. The CDR3 length is 15 residues. In nucleotides, the CDR3 is TGTGCCAGCAACCCGGGGGGGTTGGCTCATTCACCCCTCCACTTT. It translates to CASNPGGLAHSPLHF.

The genes are TRBV6-1 and TRBJ1-6; D might be TRBD1 (6 bases). This CDR3 comprises 16 residues. V shed 2 bases and J shed 8 bases, with 16 bases lying between them. In germline, CDR1 is MNHNS, CDR2 SASEGT. As DNA, the CDR3 is TGTGCCAGCAGTGAACCCATCCGGGACACAGATTCACCCCTCCACTTT. It encodes CASSEPIRDTDSPLHF.

This CDR3 reads CASSGSNQPQHF. CDR3 nucleotides: TGTGCCAGCTCAGGGAGCAATCAGCCCCAGCATTTT. The chain combines TRBV6-5 with TRBJ1-5; tentative D call: TRBD1 (5 bases). V shed 8 bases and J shed 1 base, with 6 bases lying between them. The CDR3 is 12 residues long. Germline CDR1 MNHEY, CDR2 SVGAGI.

As concerns this clone: The sample contains more than one DNA sequence encoding this CDR3. The chain uses TRBV7-9 and TRBJ1-1; 7 bases match TRBD1. The ends lost 5 bases at V and 6 bases at J; junction bases unmatched: 6. From germline, CDR1 is SEHNR and CDR2 FQNEAQ (reference sequence). CDR3 size: 13 residues. The CDR3 region is CASSLDQGAEAFF. The CDR3 DNA sequence: TGTGCCAGCAGCCTCGATCAGGGGGCTGAAGCTTTCTTT. The entire variable domain, with the rest obtained from reference TRBV7-9 and TRBJ1-1, is as follows: DTGVSQNPRHKITKRGQNVTFRCDPISEHNRLYWYRQTLGQGPEFLTYFQNEAQLEKSRLLSDRFSAERPKGSFSTLEIQRTEQGDSAMYLCASSLDQGAEAFFGQGTRLTVV.

The CDR3 here is CAIRADREYEQYF. The CDR3 DNA reads TGTGCCATCAGGGCGGACAGGGAGTACGAGCAGTACTTC. This chain joins TRBV10-3 and TRBJ2-7, with 8 bases aligning to TRBD1. There are 13 residues in the CDR3. Per germline, CDR1 ENHRY and CDR2 SYGVKD. The V gene end was trimmed by 6 bases and the J gene end by 4 bases; junction bases not matched to a gene: 5.